The 30 T cell receptor beta chains below all came from one sample that was sequenced in a study of cytomegalovirus exposure and HLA in healthy donors. It was with 60 Vbeta and 13 Jbeta primers that the PCR ran. Profiled with immunoSEQ multiplex PCR; TCRdb holds only in-frame clones, not every one. The sample lists over 150,000 clones, roughly 78% occurring once. The sample taken for sequencing was PBMCs. The receptors derive from a woman aged 45-65 years in good health and CMV-seropositive.

The chain links TRBV18 to TRBJ1-1, with TRBD1 identical over 7 bases. The germline V gene has CDR1 KGHSH and CDR2 LQKENI. Trimming took 2 bases from V and 4 from J; bases not matched to a gene: 4. The CDR3 is made up of 14 amino acids. DNA of the CDR3: TGTGCCAGCTCACCAAAGGGACAGCGCACTGAAGCTTTCTTT. This sequence encodes CASSPKGQRTEAFF.

This clone was seen just once. The rearrangement links TRBV10-2 to TRBJ2-2; 9 bases are shared with TRBD1. V was pared by 6 bases and J by 5 bases, with 10 bases of the junction left unmatched. The CDR3 is 16 residues long. CDR1 is WSHSY, CDR2 SAAADI, per germline. The DNA of the CDR3 is TGCGCCAGCAGGAGGGGACAGGGAAGAGGAACCGGGGAGCTGTTTTTT. Protein sequence: CASRRGQGRGTGELFF.

This chain links TRBV11-3 with TRBJ1-2; 8 positions match TRBD1. V lost 5 bases and J lost 1; bases outside the gene matches: 3. This CDR3 contains 14 residues. The germline V gene has CDR1 SGHNT and CDR2 YENEEA. The DNA for the CDR3 is TGTGCCAGCAGCGTTACAGGGGGTAACTATGGCTACACCTTC. Protein product: CASSVTGGNYGYTF.

This chain joins TRBV5-1 and TRBJ2-3; D is possibly TRBD1 (5 bases). The CDR3 totals 14 residues. Germline CDR1 SGHRS, CDR2 YFSETQ. The germline V and J ends were trimmed by 5 bases and 2 bases, with 12 bases remaining between them. Here the CDR3 reads CASRWTSITDTQYF. In DNA, the CDR3 is TGCGCCAGCAGGTGGACATCAATCACAGATACGCAGTATTTT.

The chain links TRBV4-1 to TRBJ1-6; D uncertain. V dropped 0 bases and J dropped 9 bases, with 15 bases sitting between them. Germline V gene lookup returns CDR1 MGHRA and CDR2 YSYEKL. This CDR3 has 16 amino acids. CDR3 residues: CASSQDLGVGSSPLHF. The CDR3 DNA follows: TGCGCCAGCAGCCAAGATCTAGGTGTAGGTAGTTCACCCCTCCACTTT.

This sequence joins TRBV9 and TRBJ1-3; perhaps TRBD1 as D (6 bases). CDR1 SGDLS and CDR2 YYNGEE come from the germline V gene. This CDR3 spans 14 amino acids. V was pared by 7 bases and J by 0 bases, with 11 bases between. The CDR3 DNA reads TGTGCCAGCGGCACAGGGAACTCTGGAAACACCATATATTTT. Its protein is CASGTGNSGNTIYF. Full variable domain (remainder filled in from reference TRBV9 and TRBJ1-3): DSGVTQTPKHLITATGQRVTLRCSPRSGDLSVYWYQQSLDQGLQFLIQYYNGEERAKGNILERFSAQQFPDLHSELNLSSLELGDSALYFCASGTGNSGNTIYFGEGSWLTVV.

The rearrangement links TRBV6-5 to TRBJ2-1; the D gene is possibly TRBD2 (5 bases). In germline, CDR1 is MNHEY, CDR2 SVGAGI. Trimming left V 7 bases short and J 12 bases short, with 13 bases between. The CDR3 runs to 11 residues. The CDR3 bases are TGTGCCAGCACTGGGAGTGATGGGCAGTTCTTC. It codes for CASTGSDGQFF.

The genes are TRBV5-1 and TRBJ2-5; perhaps TRBD2 as D (5 bases). CDR1 and CDR2 (germline): SGHRS, YFSETQ. This CDR3 spans 13 amino acids. V shed 5 bases and J shed 4 bases, with 12 bases lying between them. The CDR3 spells CASSRTPGETQYF. As DNA, the CDR3 is TGCGCCAGCAGTCGGACTCCCGGAGAGACCCAGTACTTC. The whole variable domain, remainder taken from reference TRBV5-1 and TRBJ2-5, is KAGVTQTPRYLIKTRGQQVTLSCSPISGHRSVSWYQQTPGQGLQFLFEYFSETQRNKGNFPGRFSGRQFSNSRSEMNVSTLELGDSALYLCASSRTPGETQYFGPGTRLLVL.

This chain connects TRBV21-1 to TRBJ2-7; the D call TRBD1 from the table was never checked on the DNA. TRBV21-1 is a pseudogene. CDR3 length equals 14 residues. CDR3 sequence (DNA): TGTGCCAGCAGCAAATTAAGGACAGTCTACGAGCAGTACTTC. This codes for CASSKLRTVYEQYF.

The V gene is TRBV11-2, the J gene TRBJ1-2, with TRBD1 identical over 7 bases. The CDR3 is 13 residues long. Trimming took 8 bases from V and 3 from J; bases not matched to a gene: 6. Germline CDR1 SGHAT, CDR2 FQNNGV. CDR3 nucleotide sequence: TGTGCCAGCGAAAAAGGGGGCCACTATGGCTACACCTTC. Its translation: CASEKGGHYGYTF.

The V gene is TRBV29-1, the J gene TRBJ1-1, with TRBD1 matching over 7 bases. The CDR3 runs to 12 residues. The junction had 4 bases not matched to a gene; V was cut back by 5 bases and J by 4 bases. The germline V gene encodes CDR1 SQVTM and CDR2 ANQGSEA. The CDR3 region has the DNA TGCAGCGTTCCCGACAGGGTCACTGAAGCTTTCTTT. This gives the protein CSVPDRVTEAFF.

V is TRBV4-1 and J is TRBJ1-2, with a possible D match to TRBD1 (6 bases). The CDR3 has 18 amino acids. CDR1 is MGHRA and CDR2 is YSYEKL in the germline V gene. V was cut by 1 base and J by 0 bases, with 18 bases left in between. Here the CDR3 reads CASSQGAGALSANYGYTF. In DNA, the CDR3 is TGCGCCAGCAGCCAAGGGGCGGGGGCCCTATCAGCTAACTATGGCTACACCTTC.

This chain uses TRBV30 with TRBJ2-7; TRBD1 matches 9 bases. This CDR3 spans 14 amino acids. Losses at the gene ends were 8 bases for V and 4 bases for J; bases not matched to a gene: 12. Germline V gene data show CDR1 as GTSNPN and CDR2 as SVGIG (reference sequence). CDR3 bases: TGTGCCGGCATATACCGGGACAGGGCGTACGAGCAGTACTTC. This encodes CAGIYRDRAYEQYF.

This clone showed up just a few times. The V call is TRBV6-5, the J call TRBJ2-3; 11 nucleotides align to TRBD2. The CDR3 is 15 residues long. Looked up from germline, CDR1 is MNHEY and CDR2 is SVGAGI. After removal of 6 bases from V and 5 bases from J, the junction contained 7 bases not matched to a gene. The CDR3 region has the DNA TGTGCCAGCAGGGTAGCGGGGGGGCCTAAAGATACGCAGTATTTT. Protein sequence: CASRVAGGPKDTQYF.

This chain connects TRBV5-1 to TRBJ1-3; 8 nucleotides align to TRBD1. Germline V gene lookup returns CDR1 SGHRS and CDR2 YFSETQ. The CDR3 totals 14 residues. Trimming took 6 bases from V and 0 from J; bases not matched to a gene: 2. CDR3 in amino acids: CASKGTGSGNTIYF. Written as DNA, the CDR3 is TGCGCCAGCAAGGGGACAGGCTCTGGAAACACCATATATTTT.

The chain employs TRBV5-4 and TRBJ2-4; 12 nucleotides match TRBD2. The V gene's germline CDR1 is SGHNT and CDR2 YYREEE (reference sequence). This CDR3 has 17 amino acids. Trimming removed 4 bases from V and 8 bases from J; junction bases left unmatched: 13. The CDR3 reads CASSLTSGGGALDIQYF. The CDR3 region has the DNA TGTGCCAGCAGCCTGACTAGCGGGGGAGGGGCTTTAGACATTCAGTACTTC.

The chain combines TRBV7-9 with TRBJ2-3, with 8 bases lining up with TRBD2. This CDR3 is 18 amino acids long. J was trimmed by 1 base and V by 2 bases; bases with no gene match: 11. Per germline, CDR1 SEHNR and CDR2 FQNEAQ (reference sequence). The DNA of the CDR3 is TGTGCCAGCAGCTTAAGTGGCGGGGGGACGGCTGGCACAGATACGCAGTATTTT. This encodes CASSLSGGGTAGTDTQYF.

The chain carries TRBV11-2 and TRBJ2-5, with 8 bases that match TRBD2. The V gene's germline CDR1 is SGHAT and CDR2 FQNNGV. CDR3 length equals 16 residues. The V segment lost 2 bases and the J segment 1 base; nucleotides outside the gene matches: 6. CDR3 protein: CASSLPSGLAQETQYF. Here the CDR3 DNA reads TGTGCCAGCAGCTTACCTAGCGGGTTGGCCCAAGAGACCCAGTACTTC.

The genes are TRBV6-5 and TRBJ1-3; 7 nucleotides agree with TRBD1. The V gene's germline CDR1 is MNHEY and CDR2 SVGAGI. V lost 2 bases, J lost 2 bases, and 3 bases stayed unmatched. CDR3 size: 15 residues. Here the CDR3 reads CASSYRGQAGNTIYF. The CDR3 DNA reads as TGTGCCAGCAGTTACAGGGGGCAGGCTGGAAACACCATATATTTT.

The J gene is TRBJ2-3, the V gene TRBV10-3, with D perhaps matching TRBD2 (6 bases). V was shortened by 6 bases and J by 3 bases, with 13 bases between the two germline ends. The CDR3 sequence is 14 residues long. Germline lookup yields CDR1 ENHRY and CDR2 SYGVKD. Here the CDR3 reads CAISSTGTTDTQYF. The CDR3 DNA sequence: TGTGCCATCAGCTCCACCGGGACTACAGATACGCAGTATTTT.

The gene calls are TRBV19 and TRBJ1-2; 7 positions match TRBD1. Trimming at V came to 7 bases and at J to 4 bases, leaving 6 bases not matched to a gene. Per the germline V gene, CDR1 is LNHDA and CDR2 is SQIVND (reference sequence). The CDR3 is 13 residues long. CDR3 in DNA: TGTGCCAGTACCGTACAGGGGATCTATGGCTACACCTTC. As protein: CASTVQGIYGYTF.

This clone was detected only a few times. This chain links TRBV19 with TRBJ2-7; TRBD2 aligns across 10 bases. V was pared by 10 bases and J by 5 bases, with 8 bases of the junction left unmatched. This CDR3 region has 13 residues. Germline CDR1 LNHDA, CDR2 SQIVND (reference sequence). The CDR3: CATLDGTSDEQYF. The DNA for the CDR3 is TGTGCCACCTTGGATGGGACTAGCGACGAGCAGTACTTC.

The V and J genes are TRBV14 and TRBJ2-5; a possible D gene is TRBD2 (5 bases). CDR3 size: 14 residues. V gave up 3 bases and J gave up 5 bases, with 13 bases separating them. Per the germline V gene, CDR1 is SGHDN and CDR2 is FVKESK. CDR3 nucleotides: TGTGCCAGCAGCCACCCCGGGCGGGTTGAGACCCAGTACTTC. This translates into CASSHPGRVETQYF.

This clone has just one count. The genes are TRBV11-2 and TRBJ2-4; a weak D match, TRBD2 (5 bases). V shed 3 bases and J shed 0 bases, with 6 bases lying between them. Germline V gene lookup returns CDR1 SGHAT and CDR2 FQNNGV. The CDR3 spans 14 residues. The CDR3 loop is CASSFGLAKNIQYF. The CDR3 region has the DNA TGTGCCAGCAGCTTTGGACTAGCCAAAAACATTCAGTACTTC.

The CDR3 sequence is CASSPTGGSQPQHF. CDR3 sequence (DNA): TGTGCCAGCAGCCCAACGGGGGGCAGTCAGCCCCAGCATTTT. The chain employs TRBV27 and TRBJ1-5, with D possibly matching TRBD1 (6 bases). V dropped 6 bases and J dropped 6 bases, with 15 bases sitting between them. Germline CDR1 is MNHEY and CDR2 is SMNVEV (reference sequence). The CDR3 loop spans 14 amino acids.

CDR3 in amino acids: CASSPEGTGELFF. In DNA, the CDR3 is TGTGCCAGCAGCCCCGAGGGTACCGGGGAGCTGTTTTTT. The chain carries TRBV5-5 and TRBJ2-2; D may be TRBD2 (5 bases). Looked up from germline, CDR1 is SGHKS and CDR2 is YYEKEE (reference sequence). CDR3 length: 13 residues. V shed 4 bases and J shed 5 bases, with 9 bases lying between them.

V gene TRBV7-3 combines with J gene TRBJ2-3; 9 bases align to TRBD2. The CDR3 is 16 residues long. Germline V gene sequence: CDR1 SGHTA, CDR2 FQGTGA. The trim removed 0 bases at V and 7 bases at J, leaving 8 bases unmatched. CDR3 in amino acids: CASSLTSGGPQNTQYF. The CDR3 nucleotides read TGTGCCAGCAGCTTAACTAGCGGGGGTCCCCAGAATACGCAGTATTTT.

On this clone: At one boundary the junction diverges from the germline segment, which might be a read error. The genes are TRBV27 and TRBJ2-5; tentative D call: TRBD2 (6 bases). Per the germline V gene, CDR1 is MNHEY and CDR2 is SMNVEV (reference sequence). CDR3 size: 14 residues. The CDR3 loop is CASSPSGLQGTQYF. The CDR3 bases are TGTGCCAGCAGCCCGTCGGGACTCCAAGGGACCCAGTACTTC.

In its sample, this clone was seen once. V is TRBV18 and J is TRBJ2-3, with TRBD1 identical over 8 bases. V was clipped by 1 base and J by 1 base; unmatched bases: 4. Germline CDR1 KGHSH, CDR2 LQKENI. This CDR3 region has 16 residues. This CDR3 reads CASSPRTGKGTDTQYF. CDR3 coding DNA: TGTGCCAGCTCACCACGGACAGGGAAGGGCACAGATACGCAGTATTTT.

The chain uses TRBV7-2 and TRBJ2-5, with D perhaps matching TRBD2 (6 bases). This CDR3 is built from 14 residues. The germline CDR1 and CDR2 sequences are SGHTA and FQGNSA. Deletions cut 0 bases from V and 4 bases from J, with 9 bases between. The CDR3 coding sequence is TGTGCCAGCAGCTTAGCAGCCGGGGGAGAGACCCAGTACTTC. The encoded protein is CASSLAAGGETQYF.